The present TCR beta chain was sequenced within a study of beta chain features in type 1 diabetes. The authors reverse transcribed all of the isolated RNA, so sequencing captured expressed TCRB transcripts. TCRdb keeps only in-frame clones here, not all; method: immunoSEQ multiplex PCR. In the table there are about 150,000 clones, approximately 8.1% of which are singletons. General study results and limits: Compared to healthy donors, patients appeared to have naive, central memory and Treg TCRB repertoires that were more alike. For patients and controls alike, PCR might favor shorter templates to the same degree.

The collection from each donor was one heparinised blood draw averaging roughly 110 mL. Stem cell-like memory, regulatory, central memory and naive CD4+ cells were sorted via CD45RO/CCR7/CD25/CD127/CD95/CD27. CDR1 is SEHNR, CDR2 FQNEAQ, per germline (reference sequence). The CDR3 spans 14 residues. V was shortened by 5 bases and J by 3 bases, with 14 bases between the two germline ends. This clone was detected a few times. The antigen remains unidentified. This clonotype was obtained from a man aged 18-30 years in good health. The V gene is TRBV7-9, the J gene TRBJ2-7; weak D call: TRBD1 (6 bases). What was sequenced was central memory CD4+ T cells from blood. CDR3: CASSRGGLGYEQYF. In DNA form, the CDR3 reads TGTGCCAGCAGCAGAGGGGGTTTGGGCTACGAGCAGTACTTC.